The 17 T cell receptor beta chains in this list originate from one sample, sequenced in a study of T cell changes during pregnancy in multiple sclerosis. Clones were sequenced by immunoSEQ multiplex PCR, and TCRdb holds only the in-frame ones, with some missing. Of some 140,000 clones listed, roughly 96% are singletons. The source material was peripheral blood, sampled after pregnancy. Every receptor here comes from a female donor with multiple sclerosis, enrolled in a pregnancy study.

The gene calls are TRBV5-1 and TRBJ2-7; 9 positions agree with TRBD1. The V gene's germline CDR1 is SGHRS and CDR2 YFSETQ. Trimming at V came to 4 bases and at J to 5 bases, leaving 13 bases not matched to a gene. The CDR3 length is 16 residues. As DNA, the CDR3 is TGCGCCAGCAGCGCCCCCAGTGGCGGGACAGGGCACGAGCAGTACTTC. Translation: CASSAPSGGTGHEQYF.

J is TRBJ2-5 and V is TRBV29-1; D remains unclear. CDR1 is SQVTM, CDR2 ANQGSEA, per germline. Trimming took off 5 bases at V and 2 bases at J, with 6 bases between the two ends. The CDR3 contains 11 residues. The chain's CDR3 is CSVRVQETQYF. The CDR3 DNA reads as TGCAGCGTTCGAGTTCAAGAGACCCAGTACTTC.

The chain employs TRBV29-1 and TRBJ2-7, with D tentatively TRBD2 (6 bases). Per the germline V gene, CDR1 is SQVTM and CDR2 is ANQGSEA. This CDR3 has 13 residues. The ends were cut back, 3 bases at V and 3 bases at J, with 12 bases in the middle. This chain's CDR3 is CSVDGRDDYEQYF. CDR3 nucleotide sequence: TGCAGCGTTGATGGGCGGGATGACTACGAGCAGTACTTC.

CDR3 DNA sequence: TGTGCCAGCAGCTCGGTGAACCGAAATGAGCAGTTCTTC. This translates into CASSSVNRNEQFF. The chain links TRBV7-2 to TRBJ2-1; D is undetermined. The V and J ends lost 4 bases and 7 bases respectively, with 11 bases between them. Germline CDR1 reads SGHTA; CDR2 reads FQGNSA. This CDR3 spans 13 amino acids.

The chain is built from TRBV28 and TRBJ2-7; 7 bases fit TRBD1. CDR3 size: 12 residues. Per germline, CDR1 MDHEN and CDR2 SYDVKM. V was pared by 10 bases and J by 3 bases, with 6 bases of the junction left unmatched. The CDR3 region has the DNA TGTGCCACCGAGGGGGCTTACTACGAGCAGTACTTC. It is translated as CATEGAYYEQYF.

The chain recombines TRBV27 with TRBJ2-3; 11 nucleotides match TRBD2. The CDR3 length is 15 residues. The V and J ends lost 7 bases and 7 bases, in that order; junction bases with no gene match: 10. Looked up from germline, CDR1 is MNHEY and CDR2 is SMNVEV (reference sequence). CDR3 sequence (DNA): TGTGCCAGCAAACCGCTAGCGGGAGGAGGAAATACGCAGTATTTT. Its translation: CASKPLAGGGNTQYF.

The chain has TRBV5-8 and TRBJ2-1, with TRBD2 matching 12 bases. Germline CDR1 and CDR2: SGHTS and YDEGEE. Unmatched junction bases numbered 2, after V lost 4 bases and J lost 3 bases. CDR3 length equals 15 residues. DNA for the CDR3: TGTGCCAGCAGCGAGGGACTAGCGGGCTACAATGAGCAGTTCTTC. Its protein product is CASSEGLAGYNEQFF.

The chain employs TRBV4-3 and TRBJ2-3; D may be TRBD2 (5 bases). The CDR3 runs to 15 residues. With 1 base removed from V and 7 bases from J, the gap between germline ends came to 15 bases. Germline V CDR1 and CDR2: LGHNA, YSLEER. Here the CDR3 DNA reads TGCGCCAGCAGCCAAGCCGACTACCCGCGACATACGCAGTATTTT. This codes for CASSQADYPRHTQYF.

This CDR3 is CASSPSGAGGYGYTF. The DNA for the CDR3 is TGTGCCAGCTCACCCTCCGGGGCAGGGGGATATGGCTACACCTTC. The rearrangement uses TRBV18 and TRBJ1-2; 7 nucleotides match TRBD1. Trimming took 3 bases from V and 5 from J; bases not matched to a gene: 9. The CDR3 sequence is 15 residues long. Looked up from germline, CDR1 is KGHSH and CDR2 is LQKENI.

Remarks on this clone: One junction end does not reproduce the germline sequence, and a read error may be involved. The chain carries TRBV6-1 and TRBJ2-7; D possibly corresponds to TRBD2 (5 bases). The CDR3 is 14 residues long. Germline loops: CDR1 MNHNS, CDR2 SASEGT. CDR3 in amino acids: CATVADLDSSEQYF. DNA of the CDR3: TGTGCCACCGTGGCGGACTTGGATTCCTCCGAGCAGTACTTC.

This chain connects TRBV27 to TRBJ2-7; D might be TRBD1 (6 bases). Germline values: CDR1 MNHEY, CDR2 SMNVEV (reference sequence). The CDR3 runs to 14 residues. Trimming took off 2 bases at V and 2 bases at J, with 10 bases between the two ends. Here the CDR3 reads CASSLARGTYEQYF. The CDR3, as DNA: TGTGCCAGCAGTTTAGCCAGGGGTACCTACGAGCAGTACTTC.

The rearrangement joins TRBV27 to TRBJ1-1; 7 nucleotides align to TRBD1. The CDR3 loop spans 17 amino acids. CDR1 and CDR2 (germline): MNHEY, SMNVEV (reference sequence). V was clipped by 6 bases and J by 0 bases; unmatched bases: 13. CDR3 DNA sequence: TGTGCCAGCAGGCAAAGGGGGACAGCATTCTTGAACACTGAAGCTTTCTTT. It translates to CASRQRGTAFLNTEAFF.

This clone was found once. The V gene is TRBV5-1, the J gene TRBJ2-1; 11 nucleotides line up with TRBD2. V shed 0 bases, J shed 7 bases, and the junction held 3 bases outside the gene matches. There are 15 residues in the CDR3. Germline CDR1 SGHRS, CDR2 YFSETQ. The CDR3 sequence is CASSLVAGGSNEQFF. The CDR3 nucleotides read TGCGCCAGCAGCTTGGTAGCGGGAGGGTCGAATGAGCAGTTCTTC.

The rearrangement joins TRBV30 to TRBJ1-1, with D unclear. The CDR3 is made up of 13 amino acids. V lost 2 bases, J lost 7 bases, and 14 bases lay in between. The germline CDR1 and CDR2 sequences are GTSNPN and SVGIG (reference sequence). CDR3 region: CAWSSERSREAFF. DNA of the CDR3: TGTGCCTGGAGTTCTGAGCGATCGCGTGAAGCTTTCTTT.

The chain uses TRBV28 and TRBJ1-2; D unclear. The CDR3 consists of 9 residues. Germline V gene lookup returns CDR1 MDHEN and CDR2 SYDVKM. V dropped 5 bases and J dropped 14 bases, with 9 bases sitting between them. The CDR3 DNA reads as TGTGCCAGCAGTCTAGCGGAGACCTTC. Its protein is CASSLAETF.

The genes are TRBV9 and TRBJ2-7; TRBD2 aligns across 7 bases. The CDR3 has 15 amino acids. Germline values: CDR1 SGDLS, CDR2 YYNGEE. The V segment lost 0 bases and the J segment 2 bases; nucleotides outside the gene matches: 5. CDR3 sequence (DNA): TGTGCCAGCAGCGTAGATCCAGCGGGAACCTACGAGCAGTACTTC. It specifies CASSVDPAGTYEQYF. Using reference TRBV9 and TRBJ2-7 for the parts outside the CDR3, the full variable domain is DSGVTQTPKHLITATGQRVTLRCSPRSGDLSVYWYQQSLDQGLQFLIQYYNGEERAKGNILERFSAQQFPDLHSELNLSSLELGDSALYFCASSVDPAGTYEQYFGPGTRLTVT.

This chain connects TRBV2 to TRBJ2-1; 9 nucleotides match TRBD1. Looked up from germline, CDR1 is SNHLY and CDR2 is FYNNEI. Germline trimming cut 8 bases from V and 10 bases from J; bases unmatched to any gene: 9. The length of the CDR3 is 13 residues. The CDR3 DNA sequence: TGTGCCAGCCGGGACAGGGATCTCGGAGAGCAGTTCTTC. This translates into CASRDRDLGEQFF. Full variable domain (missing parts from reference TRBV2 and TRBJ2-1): EPEVTQTPSHQVTQMGQEVILRCVPISNHLYFYWYRQILGQKVEFLVSFYNNEISEKSEIFDDQFSVERPDGSNFTLKIRSTKLEDSAMYFCASRDRDLGEQFFGPGTRLTVL.